This record concerns one T cell receptor beta chain sequence. The target of this receptor is not known. No base qualities exist here, and no much larger clone lies one base off it. PBMCs were isolated by Ficoll-Paque density gradient centrifugation. This entry belongs to a study of T-cell memory formation after mild COVID-19 (dated by TCRdb to the early 2020s). A note on the overall study: TCR sequence clusters from the two donors were largely donor specific. The cohort comprised two young, previously healthy adult volunteers, one female and one male. In a couple of donors, T-cell clones that expanded and contracted after mild COVID-19 were tracked by sequencing TCRalpha and TCRbeta repertoires over time.

TCRdb shows the sequencer as Illumina NovaSeq 6000. cDNA libraries for TCRalpha and TCRbeta were prepared by 5'RACE using constant-segment primers, with sample barcodes and unique molecular identifiers added. Trizol reagent was used to extract RNA from every sample. Library amplification was performed in two PCR steps, and a second sample barcode and Illumina TruSeq adapters were introduced in the second step. The libraries were sequenced on an Illumina NovaSeq using 2 x 150 bp paired-end reads. The published analysis was carried out like this. Demultiplexing of reads and collapsing into UMI-guided consensus sequences were performed with migec v1.2.7. Using mixcr v2.1.11, the UMI consensuses were aligned to TRA and TRB V and J templates and assembled into clonotypes. Expanded or contracted clonotypes were those called significant by both edgeR and NoisET, with noise models trained on biological replicates. edgeR calls used a false discovery rate-adjusted p below 0.01 and a log2 fold-change threshold of 1. As an exploratory analysis of dynamics, max-normalized trajectories of the 1000 most abundant clonotypes were examined with PCA combined with hierarchical clustering. Separately sequenced CD4+ and CD8+ repertoires were used to assign a CD4 or CD8 phenotype to each responding clone. Clones were called with MiXCR by TCRdb after fastp trimmed the public reads at Q25, and only in-frame beta chains were retained. Each CDR3 protein gets just one entry, which takes the most common genes and DNA from the rows behind it. TCRdb's processing, not the authors', yielded these V and J calls. Here the sample has approximately 560,000 distinct CDR3 sequences; 15% to 20% occur a single time. The leading ten clones occupy roughly 7.7% of the sample.

V gives up 4 bases and J gives up 0 bases, and the segment between their germline ends measures 12 bases. CDR1 PRHDT and CDR2 FYEKMQ were looked up in the germline V gene (reference sequence). CDR3 length: 15 amino acids, cysteine to phenylalanine. The kept DNA is CDR3 alone, 45 bases in frame from the first base. The investigation overall reported the following: Balanced CD4/CD8 phenotypes were observed for clones contracting from day 15 to 85, whereas a bias towards CD4+ was observed for a second wave of clones expanding from day 15 to 37. The study included only a couple of mild cases, and larger cohorts that include severe cases with pre-infection samples were judged to be necessary. Contracting CD4+ clones were found mainly in CM and EM memory subsets, while CD8+ clones were enriched in EMRA. SARS-CoV-2 specificity was not confirmed for the second-wave clones peaking on day 37. The detection of some responding clones in pre-infection memory suggests that pre-existing cross-reactive memory T cells joined the SARS-CoV-2 response.

Sequenced: PBMCs or a T cell subset sorted from them (not recorded which). Here the chain combines TRBV13 and TRBJ1-1; the D gene lacks a confident call. The clonotype originates from an adult woman who had mild COVID-19 (a few samples of this study predate the infection). The sample titles of this study are shuffled in the database, so cell type and time point are left out; the donor was told from shared clones. The nucleotide sequence is given as TGTGCCAGCAGCTACTGGCAGGTTATGAACACTGAAGCTTTCTTT. Translated, this gives CASSYWQVMNTEAFF.